This T cell receptor beta chain came from a study of regulatory T cells in long-lasting Graves disease. Study results and limitations: Having only a small sample size may have limited accuracy.

V lost 0 bases and J 2 bases, leaving 8 bases between the germline ends. The CDR3 length is 15 residues. Time point in this sample: newly diagnosed GD, antithyroid drugs for less than 3 months. There was RNA extracted from PBMCs, and the TCR library was made from it. Library construction for TCR beta used iRepertoire HTBI primers and Arm-PCR of CDR3 regions. One entry per CDR3 protein, called by TCRdb with MiXCR from the multiplex PCR reads. The data show 320,000 or so distinct CDR3 sequences, with 18% seen just once and about 40% held by the top ten. This clonotype appeared many times. No antigen is known for it.

The chain combines TRBV12-3 or TRBV12-4 with TRBJ1-5; no firm D call. The sample was peripheral blood mononuclear cells (PBMCs), taken at new diagnosis, from a patient treated with antithyroid drugs. This clonotype was sampled from a female donor with Graves disease. The CDR3 sequence: CASSLAIEGNQPQHF. CDR3 coding DNA: TGTGCCAGCAGTTTAGCGATAGAAGGCAATCAGCCCCAGCATTTT.